This T cell receptor (beta chain) was obtained from a study of CD8 T cells in ankylosing spondylitis. General study findings and limits: Clones linked with disease were CD8+ and fairly uncommon in the peripheral blood. Significantly higher representation of disease-linked clones was reported for matched ankylosing spondylitis synovial fluid. Roughly eight highly homologous variants made up a TCR beta motif, and this motif appeared characteristic of ankylosing spondylitis blood. Reactive arthritis synovial fluid and blood were previously reported to contain some motif variants.

V gave up 3 bases and J gave up 7 bases; unmatched junction bases: 14. CDR3 length: 17 residues. A remark on this clonotype: Its antigen is unidentified.

TCRdb re-called the 5' RACE reads with MiXCR, one entry per CDR3 protein. This sample yields 450,000 or so distinct CDR3 sequences, of which roughly 25% are seen a single time; about 1% belongs to the top ten. Sequenced material: blood, either unsorted or a sorted T cell fraction (not recorded which). This sequence joins TRBV12-3 or TRBV12-4 and TRBJ2-1; 8 nucleotides agree with TRBD2. The TCR comes from a male donor with ankylosing spondylitis. CDR3 region: CASSLVKKRELVNEQFF. As DNA, the CDR3 is TGTGCCAGCAGTTTGGTGAAAAAGCGGGAGCTCGTAAATGAGCAGTTCTTC.